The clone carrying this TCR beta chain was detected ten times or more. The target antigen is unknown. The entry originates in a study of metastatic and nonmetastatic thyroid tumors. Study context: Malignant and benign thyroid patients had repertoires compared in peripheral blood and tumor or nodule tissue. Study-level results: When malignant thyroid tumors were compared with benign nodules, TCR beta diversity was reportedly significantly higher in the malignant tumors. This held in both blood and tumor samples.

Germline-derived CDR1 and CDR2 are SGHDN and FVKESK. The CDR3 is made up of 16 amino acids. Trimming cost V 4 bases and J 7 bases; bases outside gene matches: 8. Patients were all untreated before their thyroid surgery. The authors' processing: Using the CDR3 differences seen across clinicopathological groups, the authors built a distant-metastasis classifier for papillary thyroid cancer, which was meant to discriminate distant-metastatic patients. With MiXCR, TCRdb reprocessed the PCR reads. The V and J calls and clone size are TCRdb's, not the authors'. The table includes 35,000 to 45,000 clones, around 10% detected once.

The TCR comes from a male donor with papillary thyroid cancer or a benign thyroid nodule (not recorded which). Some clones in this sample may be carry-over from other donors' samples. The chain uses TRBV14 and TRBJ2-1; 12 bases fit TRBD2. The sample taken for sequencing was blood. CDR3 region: CASSPSSGRAANEQFF. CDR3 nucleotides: TGTGCCAGCAGCCCCTCTAGCGGGAGGGCCGCGAATGAGCAGTTCTTC.